This T cell receptor (beta chain) was identified during a study of blood T cells in healthy people across ages. Study results and caveats: Roughly linearly, TCR beta diversity per million T cells fell as age increased.

Notes on this clonotype: What it recognizes is unknown. Compared with germline, one end of the junction differs, possibly owing to a read error.

Together with a sample-barcoded 5' primer, a J-beta primer mix was included in a second PCR lasting roughly 6 to 12 cycles. The template-switch adaptor was a 5' adaptor with 12 random nucleotides. It tagged each cDNA molecule. Paired-end reads containing CDR3 totaled no fewer than 3 million for each sample. TCRdb re-derived calls from the 5' RACE reads in MiXCR, one entry per CDR3 protein. Here the sample spans fewer than 900,000 distinct CDR3 sequences, 30% to 45% being singletons. This CDR3 region has 15 residues. CDR1 is SGDLS, CDR2 YYNGEE, per germline. Material for sequencing was blood. The chain joins TRBV9 to TRBJ2-1; possible D gene TRBD1, 6 bases. The clonotype comes from a young man in good health. CDR3 loop: CASSVGDNSYNGQFF. The CDR3 region has the DNA TGTGCCAGCAGCGTAGGGGACAACTCCTACAATGGGCAGTTCTTC.